The sequence of this T cell receptor beta chain was determined in a study of shared clonotypes between healthy human individuals. CD45RO-negative cells were positively selected for CCR7, leaving out terminally differentiated effector memory CD45RA+ cells. This clone has a single count. From germline, CDR1 is MDHEN and CDR2 SYDVKM. The CDR3 consists of 13 residues. V shed 7 bases and J shed 8 bases, with 14 bases lying between them. Clones were sequenced by immunoSEQ multiplex PCR, and TCRdb holds only the in-frame ones, with some missing. The repertoire holds under 2,000,000 clones, with 85% to 95% as singletons.

V usage is TRBV28 and J usage is TRBJ1-4; maybe TRBD1 (6 bases). What was sequenced was naive CD8+ T cells sorted from blood. This sequence originates from a man aged 18 to 30 in good health. The CDR3 here is CASIRRGGEKLFF. The CDR3 coding sequence is TGTGCCAGCATAAGAAGGGGGGGCGAAAAACTGTTTTTT. The full variable domain, in which reference TRBV28 and TRBJ1-4 provide the parts outside the CDR3, is DVKVTQSSRYLVKRTGEKVFLECVQDMDHENMFWYRQDPGLGLRLIYFSYDVKMKEKGDIPEGYSVSREKKERFSLILESASTNQTSMYLCASIRRGGEKLFFGSGTQLSVL.